The rows below give T cell receptor beta chains drawn from one sample of a study of low-dose radiotherapy and immunotherapy resistance in tumors. TCRdb reprocessed the reads with MiXCR, giving one entry per CDR3 protein. The table has tens of thousands of distinct CDR3 sequences, less than 35% seen once. This specimen was PBMCs, taken before treatment. The receptor source for this set is a female donor with ovarian cancer. Both conserved end residues are part of each CDR3. A D gene is named only where the DNA matches it firmly. Some rows have no size entry. The others give once, few or many, or a class for an expanded clone.

d_gene	v_gene	j_gene	abundance	CDR3aa	CDR3nt
-	TRBV3-1	TRBJ1-1	many	CASSQGLENTEAFF	TGTGCCAGCAGCCAAGGTTTAGAGAACACTGAAGCTTTCTTT
-	TRBV6-6	TRBJ1-1	many	CASSERSNTEAFF	TGTGCCAGCTCAGAGCGGTCGAACACTGAAGCTTTCTTT
TRBD2	TRBV5-1	TRBJ2-1	many	CASSLGGSLNNEQFF	TGCGCCAGCAGCTTAGGCGGGAGCTTGAACAATGAGCAGTTCTTC
-	TRBV28	TRBJ2-3	-	CASSLLEGTDTQYF	TGTGCCAGCAGTTTACTAGAGGGCACAGATACGCAGTATTTT
TRBD2	TRBV5-1	TRBJ2-1	-	CASSLASGSSYNEQFF	TGCGCCAGCAGCTTAGCTAGCGGTTCCTCCTACAATGAGCAGTTCTTC
-	TRBV19	TRBJ1-1	many	CASSITGLNTEAFF	TGTGCCAGTAGTATAACAGGACTGAACACTGAAGCTTTCTTT
-	TRBV25-1	TRBJ1-4	-	CASSDSVGLAEKLFF	TGTGCCAGCAGTGACTCTGTAGGGTTGGCTGAAAAACTGTTTTTT
-	TRBV3-1	TRBJ1-5	many	CASSQEAGFGQPQHF	TGTGCCAGCAGCCAAGAAGCGGGGTTCGGTCAGCCCCAGCATTTT
TRBD2	TRBV2	TRBJ2-1	many	CASSYEAGGTNEQFF	TGTGCCAGCAGTTATGAGGCGGGGGGGACGAATGAGCAGTTCTTC
-	TRBV11-2	TRBJ2-7	once	CASSQQYAYEQYF	TGTGCCAGCAGCCAACAATACGCCTACGAGCAGTACTTC
-	TRBV5-6	TRBJ2-7	-	CASSKGGGTHEQYF	TGTGCCAGCAGCAAAGGGGGGGGTACCCACGAGCAGTACTTC
TRBD1	TRBV11-3	TRBJ2-2	few	CASSFSGTGNTGELFF	TGTGCCAGCAGCTTTTCTGGGACAGGGAACACCGGGGAGCTGTTTTTT
TRBD1	TRBV5-5	TRBJ2-7	-	CASSLGTAEQYF	TGTGCCAGCAGCCTCGGGACAGCCGAGCAGTACTTC
-	TRBV27	TRBJ1-5	-	CQAGNQPQHF	TGCCAAGCGGGCAATCAGCCCCAGCATTTT
-	TRBV7-8	TRBJ2-5	many	CASSLVSGETQYF	TGTGCCAGCAGCTTAGTTTCTGGGGAGACCCAGTACTTC
-	TRBV6-1	TRBJ2-7	many	CASSEQQFYEQYF	TGTGCCAGCAGTGAGCAACAATTCTACGAGCAGTACTTC
-	TRBV30	TRBJ2-5	-	CALLRATGETQYF	TGTGCCTTGCTGAGGGCAACTGGAGAGACCCAGTACTTC
TRBD2	TRBV11-2	TRBJ2-7	many	CASSLVAGALEQYF	TGTGCCAGCAGCTTAGTAGCGGGAGCGCTTGAGCAGTACTTC
-	TRBV25-1	TRBJ1-1	many	CASSEFRVGNTEAFF	TGTGCCAGCAGTGAATTCAGGGTTGGGAACACTGAAGCTTTCTTT
-	TRBV28	TRBJ1-4	many	CASSEPRGDEKLFF	TGTGCCAGCAGTGAGCCCAGGGGAGATGAAAAACTGTTTTTT
-	TRBV15	TRBJ1-1	many	CATSRDAGRGTEAFF	TGTGCCACCAGCAGAGATGCAGGGCGTGGAACTGAAGCTTTCTTT
TRBD2	TRBV29-1	TRBJ2-5	many	CSVTLAGGLETQYF	TGCAGCGTGACGCTAGCGGGAGGGCTGGAGACCCAGTACTTC
TRBD1	TRBV7-8	TRBJ2-7	many	CASRNRTGKFYEQYF	TGTGCCAGCAGGAACCGGACAGGGAAGTTCTACGAGCAGTACTTC
-	TRBV4-1	TRBJ2-1	many	CASSLFGGRNYNEQFF	TGCGCCAGCAGCCTCTTCGGGGGGCGAAACTACAATGAGCAGTTCTTC
-	TRBV9	TRBJ2-2	few	CASSVGTINTGELFFF	-
-	TRBV5-3	TRBJ2-5	many	CASSLRAGETQYF	TGTGCCAGCAGCTTGCGGGCGGGGGAGACCCAGTACTTC
-	TRBV7-9	TRBJ1-5	many	CASSPMTGLTGQPQHF	TGTGCCAGCAGCCCCATGACAGGTCTGACTGGTCAGCCCCAGCATTTT
TRBD1	TRBV6-2/TRBV6-3	TRBJ2-1	-	CASSYSGTGGPDEQFF	TGTGCCAGCAGTTACTCCGGGACAGGGGGCCCAGATGAGCAGTTCTTC